The 10 T cell receptor beta chains presented below share a single source sample, sequenced in a study of CD8 T cells in Susac syndrome. RNA in amounts of roughly 0.5 to 1 ug was reverse transcribed with random hexamers. From the immunoSEQ multiplex PCR reads, TCRdb called clonotypes with MiXCR, one entry per CDR3 protein. The data contain about 180,000 distinct CDR3 sequences, just under 95% of them seen just once; the ten biggest clones take up 0.085% to 0.1%. Source material: CD4+ T cells from PBMCs. All receptors derive from a human donor with Susac syndrome.

The V call is TRBV20-1, the J call TRBJ1-4; D is unresolved. Germline CDR1 is DFQATT and CDR2 is SNEGSKA (reference sequence). The CDR3 contains 13 residues. For the CDR3, the DNA is TGCAGCGCCGATCGCGTCAGGCGGGAAAAACTGTTTTTT. It encodes CSADRVRREKLFF.

The chain is built from TRBV3-1 and TRBJ2-5; 9 bases align to TRBD1. The CDR3 totals 15 residues. Losses at the gene ends were 3 bases for V and 4 bases for J; bases not matched to a gene: 6. From germline, CDR1 is LGHDT and CDR2 YNNKEL (reference sequence). The CDR3 DNA sequence: TGTGCCAGCAGCCAGCGCGACAGGGGGGCAGAGACCCAGTACTTC. Translated: CASSQRDRGAETQYF.

The chain uses TRBV4-3 and TRBJ2-1; 10 bases align to TRBD2. Germline V gene sequence: CDR1 LGHNA, CDR2 YSLEER. Unmatched junction bases numbered 15, after V lost 1 base and J lost 6 bases. CDR3 size: 19 residues. CDR3 nucleotides: TGCGCCAGCAGCCAAGGCGCTCAGATAGCGGGAGGTGTCCTCAATGAGCAGTTCTTC. This sequence encodes CASSQGAQIAGGVLNEQFF.

The chain recombines TRBV19 with TRBJ2-1; no reliable D call. CDR1 is LNHDA and CDR2 is SQIVND in the germline V gene (reference sequence). V was trimmed by 5 bases and J by 5 bases, leaving 16 bases between them. The CDR3 contains 15 residues. This chain's CDR3 is CASSLGLLRNNEQFF. CDR3 DNA: TGTGCCAGTAGTCTTGGCCTATTGAGGAACAATGAGCAGTTCTTC.

The chain recombines TRBV5-1 with TRBJ2-5, with D possibly TRBD2 on 7 matching bases. The germline V gene encodes CDR1 SGHRS and CDR2 YFSETQ. V gave up 0 bases and J gave up 2 bases, with 11 bases separating them. The CDR3 length is 15 residues. The chain's CDR3 is CASSLAQGLQETQYF. The CDR3 nucleotides are TGCGCCAGCAGCTTGGCACAGGGACTACAAGAGACCCAGTACTTC.

This clonotype has only a few counts. The CDR3 loop reads CASSGWSEQFF. The DNA for the CDR3 is TGTGCCAGCAGTGGATGGAGTGAGCAGTTCTTC. This chain uses TRBV25-1 with TRBJ2-1; D not certain. Germline lookup yields CDR1 MGHDK and CDR2 SYGVNS. This CDR3 region has 11 residues. V was pared by 4 bases and J by 9 bases, with 7 bases between.

CDR3 protein: CASSLPTGTAEQYF. The CDR3 DNA follows: TGCGCCAGCAGCTTGCCGACAGGGACTGCGGAGCAGTACTTC. The chain combines TRBV5-1 with TRBJ2-7; D perhaps matches TRBD1 (7 bases). The CDR3 spans 14 residues. V gave up 1 base and J gave up 7 bases, with 15 bases separating them. The germline gives CDR1 SGHRS, CDR2 YFSETQ.

The chain uses TRBV30 and TRBJ2-1; D possibly corresponds to TRBD2 (7 bases). Germline-derived CDR1 and CDR2 are GTSNPN and SVGIG (reference sequence). V lost 5 bases to trimming and J lost 7 bases, with 21 bases between them. The CDR3 totals 15 residues. The CDR3 region has the DNA TGTGCCTGGGGGGGGGCCCTAGCGAGGAGTAATGAGCAGTTCTTC. Residues: CAWGGALARSNEQFF.

The chain recombines TRBV7-6 with TRBJ2-6; no clear D. The germline V and J ends were trimmed by 5 bases and 4 bases, with 15 bases remaining between them. The CDR3 runs to 16 residues. From germline, CDR1 is SGHVS and CDR2 FNYEAQ. The CDR3 reads CASSLRWRSGANVLTF. The CDR3 DNA reads TGTGCCAGCAGCCTTAGGTGGCGTTCCGGGGCCAACGTCCTGACTTTC.

This chain connects TRBV3-1 to TRBJ1-3; D is undetermined. V lost 1 base and J lost 0, with 10 bases in between. Germline V lookup: CDR1 LGHDT, CDR2 YNNKEL (reference sequence). The CDR3 is 16 residues long. CDR3 sequence (DNA): TGTGCCAGCAGCCAAGGCTCGGTGGGCTCTGGAAACACCATATATTTT. Encoded protein: CASSQGSVGSGNTIYF.